Listed below are T cell receptor beta chains from one sample, sequenced in a study of regulatory T cells in long-lasting Graves disease. TCRdb redid the calling of the multiplex PCR reads with MiXCR, one entry per CDR3 protein. The sample contains 350,000 to 500,000 distinct CDR3 sequences, approximately 14% of which appear only once. The same sample was also used in a study of T cells in Graves' hyperthyroidism and ophthalmopathy.

The sample was peripheral blood mononuclear cells (PBMCs), taken at new diagnosis, from a patient treated with antithyroid drugs. The origin of the receptors is a woman between 45 and 65 years old with Graves disease. The CDR3 runs from the conserved cysteine through the conserved F or W. D genes are given only for firm matches. Size is stated for part of the rows, as once, few or many counts, or as a class when the clone is expanded.

>TRBJ1-2|NA|15|NA|TRBV12-3/TRBV12-4
TGTGCCAGCAGTTTATCGGGGGGCGGGAACTATGGCTACACCTTC
CASSLSGGGNYGYTF
>TRBJ2-1|TRBD2|15|many|TRBV14
TGTGCCAGCAGCCGCCCGGGACTAGCGCCCAATGAGCAGTTCTTC
CASSRPGLAPNEQFF
>TRBJ2-3|NA|14|many|TRBV20-1
TGCAGTGCTAGAGACCCCCAGGTTACAGATACGCAGTATTTT
CSARDPQVTDTQYF
>TRBJ2-1|NA|14|NA|TRBV28
TGTGCCAGCCTTAAGGGGGGAAAATACAATGAGCAGTTCTTC
CASLKGGKYNEQFF
>TRBJ1-2|NA|15|many|TRBV6-5
TGTGCCAGCAGTTACTCGCGCTCCTGGGCCTATGGCTACACCTTC
CASSYSRSWAYGYTF
>TRBJ2-7|TRBD2|14|NA|TRBV20-1
TGCAGTGCTAGAGATCGACTAGCGGCCCCCGAGCAGTACTTC
CSARDRLAAPEQYF
>TRBJ2-1|NA|13|NA|TRBV29-1
TGCAGCGTTGAAACCCAGGCAGGCAATGAGCAGTTCTTC
CSVETQAGNEQFF
>TRBJ2-1|NA|13|few|TRBV29-1
TGCAGCGTCAGGGGACTCTACTACAATGAGCAGTTCTTC
CSVRGLYYNEQFF
>TRBJ2-1|TRBD2|17|NA|TRBV30
TGTGCCTGGAGACTAGCGGGAGGGCGTCACCCCTACAATGAGCAGTTCTTC
CAWRLAGGRHPYNEQFF
>TRBJ2-5|NA|12|many|TRBV28
TGTGCCAGCAGTTTATACCTGGAGACCCAGTACTTC
CASSLYLETQYF
>TRBJ2-7|NA|15|many|TRBV11-2
TGTGCCAGCAGCTTAGAAGAGGGCGGCAGGCTCGAGCAGTACTTC
CASSLEEGGRLEQYF
>TRBJ2-3|NA|11|NA|TRBV14
TGTGCCAGCAGCCTACAGGGAAGGCAGTATTTT
CASSLQGRQYF
>TRBJ2-4|TRBD1|13|many|TRBV2
TGTGCCAGCAGTGGAGGACAGGGTCACATTCAGTACTTC
CASSGGQGHIQYF
>TRBJ2-1|TRBD2|16|many|TRBV20-1
TGCAGTGCTTTCCAAGCGGGACGCCACACCTACAATGAGCAGTTCTTC
CSAFQAGRHTYNEQFF
>TRBJ2-4|NA|13|NA|TRBV19
TGTGCCAGTAGTATAGCCGGGATGCACATTCAGTACTTC
CASSIAGMHIQYF